This T cell receptor beta chain was recorded in a study of technical replicates of blood from a few donors. This CDR3 contains 16 residues. V shed 5 bases, J shed 4 bases, and the junction held 4 bases outside the gene matches. CDR1 LNHDA and CDR2 SQIVND come from the germline V gene (reference sequence). The table came from immunoSEQ multiplex PCR; TCRdb's copy has only in-frame clones and leaves some out. The sample has some 98,000 clones, approximately 95% seen once; the top ten hold 0.2% to 0.25%. This clonotype was obtained from a human donor in good health. The sample comprised T cells isolated from PBMCs. The V and J genes are TRBV19 and TRBJ2-2, with 13 positions matching TRBD2. This chain's CDR3 is CASSVGLAGSTGELFF. The CDR3, as DNA: TGTGCCAGTAGTGTGGGACTAGCGGGGTCCACCGGGGAGCTGTTTTTT.